This TCR beta chain originates from a study of cytomegalovirus exposure and HLA in healthy donors. Findings and limits, study-wide: Rare sequences made up most TCRs, while some public TCRs were found in many donors.

Data came from immunoSEQ multiplex PCR; TCRdb stores just in-frame clones and leaves some out. The sample shows more than 150,000 clones, about 80% of them seen only once. This clone was counted a single time. Antigen unknown. The germline gives CDR1 SNHLY, CDR2 FYNNEI. CDR3 size: 13 residues. Trimming removed 7 bases from V and 3 bases from J, with 13 bases in between. The chain employs TRBV2 and TRBJ2-7, with a tentative D call TRBD1 (6 bases). This receptor was taken from a woman aged 18-30 years in good health and CMV-seropositive. Sequenced sample: PBMCs. The CDR3, as DNA: TGTGCCAGCAAGCAGGACAGAGACTACGAGCAGTACTTC. Amino acid sequence: CASKQDRDYEQYF.